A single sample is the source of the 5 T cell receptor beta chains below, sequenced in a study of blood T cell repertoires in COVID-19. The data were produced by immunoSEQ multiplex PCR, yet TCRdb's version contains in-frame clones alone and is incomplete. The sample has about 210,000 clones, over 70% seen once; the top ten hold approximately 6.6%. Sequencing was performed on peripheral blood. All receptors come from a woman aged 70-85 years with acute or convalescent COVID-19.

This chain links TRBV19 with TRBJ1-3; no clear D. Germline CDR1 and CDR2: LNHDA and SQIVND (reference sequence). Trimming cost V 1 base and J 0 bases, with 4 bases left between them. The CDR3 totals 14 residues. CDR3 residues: CASSIAISGNTIYF. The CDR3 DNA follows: TGTGCCAGTAGTATAGCCATCTCTGGAAACACCATATATTTT. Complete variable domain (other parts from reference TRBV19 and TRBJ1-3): DGGITQSPKYLFRKEGQNVTLSCEQNLNHDAMYWYRQDPGQGLRLIYYSQIVNDFQKGDIAEGYSVSREKKESFPLTVTSAQKNPTAFYLCASSIAISGNTIYFGEGSWLTVV.

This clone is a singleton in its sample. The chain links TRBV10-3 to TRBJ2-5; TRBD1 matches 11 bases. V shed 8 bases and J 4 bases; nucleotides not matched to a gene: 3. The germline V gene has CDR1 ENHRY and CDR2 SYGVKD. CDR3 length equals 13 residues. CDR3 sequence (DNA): TGTGCCATCGGGACAGGGGGGTTAGAGACCCAGTACTTC. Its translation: CAIGTGGLETQYF.

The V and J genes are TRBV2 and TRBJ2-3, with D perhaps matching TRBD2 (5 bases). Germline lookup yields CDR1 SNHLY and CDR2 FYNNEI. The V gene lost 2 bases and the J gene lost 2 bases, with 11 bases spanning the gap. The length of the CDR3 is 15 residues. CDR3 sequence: CASSEREPTTDTQYF. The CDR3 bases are TGTGCCAGCAGTGAAAGGGAGCCAACCACAGATACGCAGTATTTT.

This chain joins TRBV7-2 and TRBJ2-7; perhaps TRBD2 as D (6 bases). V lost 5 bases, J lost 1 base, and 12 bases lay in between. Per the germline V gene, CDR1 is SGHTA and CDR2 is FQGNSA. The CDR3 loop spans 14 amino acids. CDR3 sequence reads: CASSTRLESYEQYF. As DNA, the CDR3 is TGTGCCAGCAGCACCCGACTAGAGTCCTACGAGCAGTACTTC.

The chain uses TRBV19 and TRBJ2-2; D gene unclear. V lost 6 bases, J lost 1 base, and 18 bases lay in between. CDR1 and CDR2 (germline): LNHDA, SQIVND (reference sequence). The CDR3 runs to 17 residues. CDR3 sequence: CASSYPRFRWNTGELFF. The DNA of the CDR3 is TGTGCCAGTAGCTATCCTCGTTTCAGGTGGAACACCGGGGAGCTGTTTTTT.